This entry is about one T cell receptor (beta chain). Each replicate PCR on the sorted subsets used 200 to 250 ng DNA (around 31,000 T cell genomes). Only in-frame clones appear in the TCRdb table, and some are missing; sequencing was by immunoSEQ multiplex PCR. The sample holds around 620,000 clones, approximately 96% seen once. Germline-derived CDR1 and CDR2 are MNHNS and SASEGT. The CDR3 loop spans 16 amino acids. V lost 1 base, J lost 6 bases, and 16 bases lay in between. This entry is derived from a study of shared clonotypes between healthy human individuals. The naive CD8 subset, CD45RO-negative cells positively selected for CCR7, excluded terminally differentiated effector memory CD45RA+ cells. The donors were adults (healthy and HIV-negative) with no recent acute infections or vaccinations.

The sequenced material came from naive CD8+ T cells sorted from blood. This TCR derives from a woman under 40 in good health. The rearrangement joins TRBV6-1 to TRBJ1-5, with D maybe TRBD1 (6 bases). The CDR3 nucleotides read TGTGCCAGCAGTGAAGAGGGTACAGGGTATAGTCAGCCCCAGCATTTT. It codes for CASSEEGTGYSQPQHF.